The 24 T cell receptor beta chains listed next were all sequenced from one sample in a study of beta chain features in type 1 diabetes. Study observations and caveats: Shorter TCRB CDR3s, moderately but significantly so, were found in Type 1 diabetes patients in all four CD4+ subsets.

Since all of the isolated RNA was reverse transcribed, expressed TCRB transcripts were what got sequenced. Here immunoSEQ multiplex PCR was the method, and the copy in TCRdb shows in-frame clones only, minus some. The repertoire consists of about 53,000 clones, with approximately 60% occurring once and the leading ten covering around 0.29%. These receptors have no known antigen. The sample consisted of stem cell memory CD4+ T cells from blood. These receptors were obtained from a woman aged 30 to 39 with type 1 diabetes.

This sequence joins TRBV5-1 and TRBJ2-3, with TRBD2 identical over 7 bases. CDR1 is SGHRS, CDR2 YFSETQ, per germline. With 3 bases clipped from V and 6 bases from J, the junction kept 4 bases outside the gene matches. This CDR3 comprises 13 residues. The CDR3 is CASSWEGSDTQYF. Written as DNA, the CDR3 is TGCGCCAGCAGCTGGGAGGGCTCCGATACGCAGTATTTT.

J is TRBJ1-2 and V is TRBV5-4; no clear D. The CDR3 length is 15 residues. Germline CDR1 SGHNT, CDR2 YYREEE (reference sequence). V was shortened by 4 bases and J by 2 bases, with 15 bases between the two germline ends. The CDR3 DNA sequence: TGTGCCAGCAGCCTAGGTCTTGGGTACAACTATGGCTACACCTTC. Residues: CASSLGLGYNYGYTF. The whole variable domain, remainder taken from reference TRBV5-4 and TRBJ1-2, is ETGVTQSPTHLIKTRGQQVTLRCSSQSGHNTVSWYQQALGQGPQFIFQYYREEENGRGNFPPRFSGLQFPNYSSELNVNALELDDSALYLCASSLGLGYNYGYTFGSGTRLTVV.

This chain connects TRBV28 to TRBJ2-7, with a tentative D call TRBD1 (6 bases). This CDR3 is built from 15 residues. Germline CDR1 and CDR2: MDHEN and SYDVKM. Trimming cost V 4 bases and J 6 bases, with 19 bases left between them. The CDR3, as DNA: TGTGCCAGCAGTTCCGCTCCAGGGGATCCGGCCGAGCAGTACTTC. This encodes CASSSAPGDPAEQYF.

The chain combines TRBV7-3 with TRBJ1-1; tentative D call: TRBD1 (5 bases). V dropped 6 bases and J dropped 1 base, with 9 bases sitting between them. This CDR3 contains 13 residues. The germline V gene encodes CDR1 SGHTA and CDR2 FQGTGA. Here the CDR3 reads CASSLDKNTEAFF. CDR3 bases: TGTGCCAGCAGTTTGGACAAGAACACTGAAGCTTTCTTT.

A few counts support this clone. The chain is built from TRBV30 and TRBJ1-1, with D tentatively TRBD1 (5 bases). There are 15 residues in the CDR3. V was shortened by 5 bases and J by 5 bases, with 21 bases between the two germline ends. The V gene's germline CDR1 is GTSNPN and CDR2 SVGIG (reference sequence). The CDR3 loop reads CAWVGGGGPRTEAFF. The CDR3 bases are TGTGCCTGGGTTGGCGGGGGGGGTCCGAGGACTGAAGCTTTCTTT.

This clone appeared once. The chain uses TRBV15 and TRBJ2-1, with TRBD2 identical over 8 bases. V lost 0 bases, J lost 3 bases, and 7 bases stayed unmatched. Germline values: CDR1 LNHNV, CDR2 YYDKDF (reference sequence). CDR3 length equals 17 residues. The CDR3: CATSRDRGGRHYNEQFF. CDR3 in DNA: TGTGCCACCAGCAGAGATCGGGGGGGAAGGCACTACAATGAGCAGTTCTTC.

This clone was counted once. The chain joins TRBV25-1 to TRBJ2-3, with 11 bases identical to TRBD2. After removal of 1 base from V and 3 bases from J, the junction contained 3 bases not matched to a gene. Germline CDR1 and CDR2: MGHDK and SYGVNS. This CDR3 spans 16 amino acids. The chain's CDR3 is CASSELLAGETDTQYF. The DNA for the CDR3 is TGTGCCAGCAGTGAATTACTAGCGGGAGAGACAGATACGCAGTATTTT.

This clone was picked up a small number of times. The rearrangement links TRBV5-1 to TRBJ2-1; D might be TRBD2 (5 bases). Trimming cost V 3 bases and J 0 bases, with 13 bases left between them. The germline CDR1 and CDR2 sequences are SGHRS and YFSETQ. The CDR3 sequence is 16 residues long. In DNA form, the CDR3 reads TGCGCCAGCAGCTCCGGTAGCGCTAGCTCCTACAATGAGCAGTTCTTC. Translation: CASSSGSASSYNEQFF.

This clone was observed a few times. Other DNA sequences in the same sample also yield this CDR3. The chain joins TRBV28 to TRBJ1-1; a weak D match, TRBD1 (5 bases). CDR1 and CDR2 (germline): MDHEN, SYDVKM. Trimming left V 2 bases short and J 8 bases short, with 6 bases between. The CDR3 extends over 11 amino acids. The DNA for the CDR3 is TGTGCCAGCAGTTTAAGGACAGAAGCTTTCTTT. This encodes CASSLRTEAFF.

The V and J genes are TRBV19 and TRBJ1-1, with D uncertain. CDR1 and CDR2 (germline): LNHDA, SQIVND (reference sequence). This CDR3 spans 12 amino acids. Trimming took off 7 bases at V and 6 bases at J, with 12 bases between the two ends. Here the CDR3 reads CASTTPFAEAFF. CDR3 nucleotides: TGTGCCAGTACTACTCCCTTCGCTGAAGCTTTCTTT.

V usage is TRBV18 and J usage is TRBJ2-1; possibly TRBD2 for D (5 bases). V was trimmed by 2 bases and J by 3 bases, leaving 11 bases between them. Germline loops: CDR1 KGHSH, CDR2 LQKENI. The CDR3 totals 15 residues. CDR3 region: CASSPGGGFYNEQFF. CDR3 coding DNA: TGTGCCAGCTCACCAGGAGGTGGTTTCTACAATGAGCAGTTCTTC.

The chain has TRBV15 and TRBJ2-1; 9 nucleotides line up with TRBD2. The CDR3 contains 17 residues. Germline V gene lookup returns CDR1 LNHNV and CDR2 YYDKDF (reference sequence). The V and J ends lost 0 bases and 5 bases, in that order; junction bases with no gene match: 8. The chain's CDR3 is CATSRDGGLAMDNEQFF. Written as DNA, the CDR3 is TGTGCCACCAGCAGAGATGGCGGACTAGCGATGGACAATGAGCAGTTCTTC.

The gene calls are TRBV5-1 and TRBJ2-7, with D perhaps matching TRBD2 (5 bases). V lost 4 bases and J 2 bases, leaving 13 bases between the germline ends. The CDR3 length is 14 residues. Germline loops: CDR1 SGHRS, CDR2 YFSETQ. The CDR3 loop is CASSPGSGTYEQYF. Written as DNA, the CDR3 is TGCGCCAGCAGCCCGGGGAGTGGGACCTACGAGCAGTACTTC.

The chain employs TRBV19 and TRBJ2-5, with a tentative D call TRBD2 (6 bases). The germline CDR1 and CDR2 sequences are LNHDA and SQIVND (reference sequence). The CDR3 runs to 15 residues. Trimming stripped 1 base from V and 3 bases from J, with 12 bases between. DNA for the CDR3: TGTGCCAGTAGTATAGTCGGGAGTTCGGAAGAGACCCAGTACTTC. Translation: CASSIVGSSEETQYF.

This clone was counted a few times. J is TRBJ2-6 and V is TRBV2, with unresolved D. The germline V gene has CDR1 SNHLY and CDR2 FYNNEI. This CDR3 comprises 17 residues. V was cut by 3 bases and J by 0 bases, with 12 bases left in between. The DNA for the CDR3 is TGTGCCAGCAGTGACTGGCAGGCCCTCTCTGGGGCCAACGTCCTGACTTTC. Its translation is CASSDWQALSGANVLTF.

The chain recombines TRBV29-1 with TRBJ2-3; D gene unclear. With 4 bases removed from V and 0 bases from J, the gap between germline ends came to 8 bases. CDR1 SQVTM and CDR2 ANQGSEA come from the germline V gene. The CDR3 sequence is 13 residues long. The CDR3 nucleotides are TGCAGCGTTGTATCCGCGAGCACAGATACGCAGTATTTT. Its translation: CSVVSASTDTQYF.

The chain joins TRBV7-3 to TRBJ2-2, with 7 bases identical to TRBD1. CDR3 length: 15 amino acids. With V trimmed by 4 bases and J by 5 bases, 7 bases remained unmatched. Germline values: CDR1 SGHTA, CDR2 FQGTGA. In DNA, the CDR3 is TGTGCCAGCAGCTCGAGGACAGGATATACCGGGGAGCTGTTTTTT. Protein: CASSSRTGYTGELFF.

This clone was recorded a few times. The rearrangement joins TRBV14 to TRBJ2-5, with unresolved D. The V gene's germline CDR1 is SGHDN and CDR2 FVKESK. There are 14 residues in the CDR3. V was pared by 3 bases and J by 5 bases, with 13 bases between. CDR3 region: CASSHIGGAETQYF. The CDR3 DNA follows: TGTGCCAGCAGCCATATCGGCGGCGCGGAGACCCAGTACTTC. Complete variable domain (other parts from reference TRBV14 and TRBJ2-5): EAGVTQFPSHSVIEKGQTVTLRCDPISGHDNLYWYRRVMGKEIKFLLHFVKESKQDESGMPNNRFLAERTGGTYSTLKVQPAELEDSGVYFCASSHIGGAETQYFGPGTRLLVL.

J is TRBJ2-1 and V is TRBV9; 9 bases line up with TRBD2. The CDR3 consists of 15 residues. Losses at the gene ends were 0 bases for V and 5 bases for J; bases not matched to a gene: 3. Germline-derived CDR1 and CDR2 are SGDLS and YYNGEE. CDR3: CASSVGLAEDNEQFF. The CDR3 DNA is TGTGCCAGCAGCGTAGGACTAGCGGAGGACAATGAGCAGTTCTTC. Drawing the rest from reference TRBV9 and TRBJ2-1, the complete variable domain is DSGVTQTPKHLITATGQRVTLRCSPRSGDLSVYWYQQSLDQGLQFLIQYYNGEERAKGNILERFSAQQFPDLHSELNLSSLELGDSALYFCASSVGLAEDNEQFFGPGTRLTVL.

DNA for the CDR3: TGTGCCAGCAGTTTATACGCAGGGGGCAGTAACTATGGCTACACCTTC. Its protein product is CASSLYAGGSNYGYTF. The genes are TRBV28 and TRBJ1-2, with 8 positions matching TRBD1. The V and J ends lost 1 base and 1 base, in that order; junction bases with no gene match: 5. The CDR3 length is 16 residues. From germline, CDR1 is MDHEN and CDR2 SYDVKM.

The chain carries TRBV18 and TRBJ1-4, with a tentative D call TRBD1 (5 bases). V was cut by 3 bases and J by 4 bases, with 12 bases left in between. Per the germline V gene, CDR1 is KGHSH and CDR2 is LQKENI. This CDR3 is 15 amino acids long. CDR3 sequence (DNA): TGTGCCAGCTCACCCCAGGGAGGACTTAATGAAAAACTGTTTTTT. Its protein is CASSPQGGLNEKLFF.

The chain links TRBV30 to TRBJ1-2; D unclear. Germline CDR1 and CDR2: GTSNPN and SVGIG (reference sequence). This CDR3 has 13 residues. V shed 1 base and J shed 5 bases, with 11 bases lying between them. The CDR3 DNA sequence: TGTGCCTGGAGTGGGAAGGGAGGGTATGGCTACACCTTC. Protein sequence: CAWSGKGGYGYTF.

The chain links TRBV5-1 to TRBJ2-7; 9 bases are shared with TRBD2. The CDR3 covers 15 residues. CDR1 is SGHRS and CDR2 is YFSETQ in the germline V gene. The J segment lost 0 bases and the V segment lost 3 bases, leaving 4 bases of the junction unmatched. The CDR3 sequence is CASSSNSGSSYEQYF. The CDR3 bases are TGCGCCAGCAGCTCTAATAGCGGGAGCTCCTACGAGCAGTACTTC.

The chain employs TRBV5-1 and TRBJ2-2; 9 bases map to TRBD2. Germline V gene data show CDR1 as SGHRS and CDR2 as YFSETQ. The CDR3 length is 17 residues. Trimming took 2 bases from V and 2 from J; bases not matched to a gene: 7. CDR3 amino acids: CASSFSPGLANTGELFF. CDR3 sequence (DNA): TGCGCCAGCAGCTTCTCGCCGGGACTAGCAAACACCGGGGAGCTGTTTTTT.